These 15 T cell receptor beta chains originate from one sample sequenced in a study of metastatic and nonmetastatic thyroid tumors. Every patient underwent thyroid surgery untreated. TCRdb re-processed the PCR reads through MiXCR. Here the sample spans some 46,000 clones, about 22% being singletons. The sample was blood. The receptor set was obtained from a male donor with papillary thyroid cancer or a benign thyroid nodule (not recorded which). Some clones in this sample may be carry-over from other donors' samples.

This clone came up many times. The chain's CDR3 is CASSIGLAGVETQYF. Written as DNA, the CDR3 is TGTGCCAGCAGTATCGGGCTAGCGGGAGTAGAGACCCAGTACTTC. The rearrangement uses TRBV27 and TRBJ2-5; 10 bases line up with TRBD2. Germline V gene sequence: CDR1 MNHEY, CDR2 SMNVEV (reference sequence). Losses at the gene ends were 5 bases for V and 4 bases for J; bases not matched to a gene: 7. The CDR3 totals 15 residues.

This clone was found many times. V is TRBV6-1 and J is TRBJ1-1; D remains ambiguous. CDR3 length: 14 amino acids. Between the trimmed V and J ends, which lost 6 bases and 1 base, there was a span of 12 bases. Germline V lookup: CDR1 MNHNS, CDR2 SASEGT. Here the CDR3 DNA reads TGTGCCAGCAGCCCCAACATCCCGAACACTGAAGCTTTCTTT. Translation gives CASSPNIPNTEAFF.

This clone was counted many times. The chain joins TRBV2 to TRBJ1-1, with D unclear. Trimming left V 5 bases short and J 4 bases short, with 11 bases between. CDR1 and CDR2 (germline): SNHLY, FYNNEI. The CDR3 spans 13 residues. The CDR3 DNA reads TGTGCCAGCAGTCCCGGACGGATCACTGAAGCTTTCTTT. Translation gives CASSPGRITEAFF.

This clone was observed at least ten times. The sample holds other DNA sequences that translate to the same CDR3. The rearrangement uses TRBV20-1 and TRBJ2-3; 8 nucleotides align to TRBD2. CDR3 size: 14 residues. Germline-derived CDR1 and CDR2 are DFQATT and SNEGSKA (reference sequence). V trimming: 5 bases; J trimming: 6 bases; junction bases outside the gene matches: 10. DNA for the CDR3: TGCAGTGCTTTCAGCGGGAGTAATAGGGATACGCAGTATTTT. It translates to CSAFSGSNRDTQYF.

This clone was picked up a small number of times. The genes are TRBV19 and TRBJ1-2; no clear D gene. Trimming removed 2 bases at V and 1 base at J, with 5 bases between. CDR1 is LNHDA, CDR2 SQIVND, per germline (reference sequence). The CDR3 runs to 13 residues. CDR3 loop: CASSIWDNYGYTF. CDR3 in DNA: TGTGCCAGTAGTATATGGGATAACTATGGCTACACCTTC.

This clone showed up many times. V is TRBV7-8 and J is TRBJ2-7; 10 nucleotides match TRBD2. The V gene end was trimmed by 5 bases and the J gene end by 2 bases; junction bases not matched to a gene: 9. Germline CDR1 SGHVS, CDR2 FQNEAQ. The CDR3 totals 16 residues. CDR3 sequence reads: CASSPYSGGITYEQYF. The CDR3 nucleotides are TGTGCCAGCAGCCCCTATAGCGGGGGGATTACCTACGAGCAGTACTTC.

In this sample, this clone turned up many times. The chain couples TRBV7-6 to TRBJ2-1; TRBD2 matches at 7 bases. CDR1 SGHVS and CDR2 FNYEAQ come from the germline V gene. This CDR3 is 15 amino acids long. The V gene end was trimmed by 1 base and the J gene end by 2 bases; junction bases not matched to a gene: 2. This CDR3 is CASSLGAGAYNEQFF. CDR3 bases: TGTGCCAGCAGCTTAGGGGCGGGAGCCTACAATGAGCAGTTCTTC.

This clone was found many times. The CDR3 here is CASSESGQRYGYTF. In DNA form, the CDR3 reads TGTGCCAGCAGTGAATCCGGACAGAGATATGGCTACACCTTC. The gene calls are TRBV25-1 and TRBJ1-2; perhaps TRBD1 as D (6 bases). The CDR3 has 14 residues. Looked up from germline, CDR1 is MGHDK and CDR2 is SYGVNS. With 1 base removed from V and 5 bases from J, the gap between germline ends came to 11 bases.

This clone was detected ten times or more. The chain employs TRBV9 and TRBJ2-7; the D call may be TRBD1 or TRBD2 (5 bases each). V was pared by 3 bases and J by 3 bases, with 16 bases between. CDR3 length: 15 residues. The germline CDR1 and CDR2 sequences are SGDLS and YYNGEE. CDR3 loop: CASSASPGPRYEQYF. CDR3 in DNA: TGTGCCAGCAGCGCGTCACCGGGACCCCGCTACGAGCAGTACTTC.

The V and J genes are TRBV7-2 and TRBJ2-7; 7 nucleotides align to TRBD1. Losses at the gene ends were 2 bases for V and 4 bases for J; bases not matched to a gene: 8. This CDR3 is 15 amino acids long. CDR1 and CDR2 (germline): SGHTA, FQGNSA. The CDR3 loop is CASSLSSGQFYEQYF. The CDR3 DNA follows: TGTGCCAGCAGCTTAAGTTCGGGACAGTTTTACGAGCAGTACTTC. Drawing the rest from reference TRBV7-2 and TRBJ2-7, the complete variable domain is GAGVSQSPSNKVTEKGKDVELRCDPISGHTALYWYRQSLGQGLEFLIYFQGNSAPDKSGLPSDRFSAERTGGSVSTLTIQRTQQEDSAVYLCASSLSSGQFYEQYFGPGTRLTVT.

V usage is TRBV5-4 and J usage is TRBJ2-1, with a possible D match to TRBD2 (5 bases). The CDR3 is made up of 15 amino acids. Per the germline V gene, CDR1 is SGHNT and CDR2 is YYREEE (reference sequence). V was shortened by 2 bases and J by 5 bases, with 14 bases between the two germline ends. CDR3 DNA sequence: TGTGCCAGCAGCTTTCTTGCGGGTACCCACAATGAGCAGTTCTTC. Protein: CASSFLAGTHNEQFF.

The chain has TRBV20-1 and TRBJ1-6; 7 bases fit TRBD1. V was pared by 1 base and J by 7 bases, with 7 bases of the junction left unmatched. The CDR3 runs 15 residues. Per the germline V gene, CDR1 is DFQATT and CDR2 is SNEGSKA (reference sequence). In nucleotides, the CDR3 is TGCAGTGCTAGAGTCTTCGGGGGACAGAATTCACCCCTCCACTTT. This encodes CSARVFGGQNSPLHF.

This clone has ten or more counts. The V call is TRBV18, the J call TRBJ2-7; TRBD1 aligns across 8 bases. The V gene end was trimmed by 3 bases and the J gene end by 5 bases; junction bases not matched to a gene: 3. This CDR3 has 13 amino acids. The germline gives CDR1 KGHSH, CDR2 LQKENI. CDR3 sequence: CASSPGQGDEQYF. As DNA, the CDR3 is TGTGCCAGCTCACCTGGACAGGGCGACGAGCAGTACTTC. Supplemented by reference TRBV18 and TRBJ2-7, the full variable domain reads NAGVMQNPRHLVRRRGQEARLRCSPMKGHSHVYWYRQLPEEGLKFMVYLQKENIIDESGMPKERFSAEFPKEGPSILRIQQVVRGDSAAYFCASSPGQGDEQYFGPGTRLTVT.

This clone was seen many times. CDR3 coding DNA: TGTGCCAGTAGTATAGTTTTTCCCGGACAGGGGGCTAACTATGGCTACACCTTC. Its protein is CASSIVFPGQGANYGYTF. The chain couples TRBV19 to TRBJ1-2; TRBD1 matches 10 bases. CDR1 is LNHDA, CDR2 SQIVND, per germline (reference sequence). Trimming removed 1 base from V and 0 bases from J; junction bases left unmatched: 8. The CDR3 totals 18 residues.

The DNA of the CDR3 is TGTGCCAGCAGCGAACGGTGGGGCACCGGGGAGCTGTTTTTT. It specifies CASSERWGTGELFF. The chain has TRBV7-2 and TRBJ2-2, with D uncertain. Trimming pared 5 bases from V and 4 bases from J, leaving 11 bases between. The CDR3 runs 14 residues. Germline-derived CDR1 and CDR2 are SGHTA and FQGNSA.